This TCR beta chain originates from a study of blood T cell repertoires in COVID-19 (dated by TCRdb to the early 2020s). A note on the overall study: The collaborator samples originated in the United States, Italy and Spain and spanned the acute and convalescent phases of COVID-19. The material from the prospective study consisted of cDNA or gDNA derived from T cells, B-cell-depleted T cells, or PBMCs. Subjects who had been exposed to COVID-19, were actively infected with it, or had recovered from it provided the deeply sampled blood TCRbeta repertoires that made up the dataset. The repertoires were made available in a free public database intended to serve as a resource for research on the immune response to SARS-CoV-2. The samples were drawn from the first 160 participants of the ongoing ImmuneRACE study and from some 1,300 subjects provided by 6 global collaborators. A de-identified subject ID, COVID-19 status, age in years and sex were almost always included in the sample metadata. Where HLA class I and class II types were available, the types were taken from metadata supplied by the sample provider, not from assay-based typing.

TCRbeta CDR3 regions were amplified from genomic DNA using the immunoSEQ Assay, a bias-controlled multiplex PCR. The study's processing was this. The number of nucleated cells in each sample was estimated from the amplification of reference gene primers within the assay. To quantify the absolute abundance of each unique TCRbeta CDR3 rearrangement, sequence reads were collapsed and filtered. Productive Simpson clonality was computed per sample as the square root of Simpson's diversity index over productive rearrangements. Held by TCRdb, this immuneACCESS table contains in-frame sequences only and omits some clones. Under half of the omission traces to an unresolved V gene where checked; the cause of the rest is unknown. The V and J calls and clone size come from that table; D and trimming were worked out from the DNA. This sample lists nearly 95,000 clones; about 77% were detected once. The ten largest make up under 20% of the sample.

Points the paper makes about the study in general: How much clinical and demographic metadata was included differed by source and by participant, and the metadata was provided uncurated.

Collaborating institutions collected whole blood in K2EDTA tubes following their own protocols. For TCRbeta analysis, collaborators shipped samples as frozen whole blood, isolated PBMCs, or DNA extracted from either of those sample types. Regarding this clone: Its target antigen remains unknown. Base qualities are not at hand, and no much larger clone is one base apart.

In the germline V gene, CDR1 corresponds to SNHLY and CDR2 to FYNNEI. The V end gives up 5 bases and the J end 1 base, leaving 7 bases in the junction not matched to a gene. Counted from cysteine to phenylalanine, this CDR3 has 16 amino acids. CDR3 DNA is the only sequence kept; it has 48 bases, read in frame from the first base. The sequenced sample was peripheral blood. The rearrangement joined TRBV2 to TRBJ1-1; TRBD1 fits 10 bases in the junction. The receptor comes from a human donor in a cohort sampled during active COVID-19. The CDR3 reads CASSLGQGSKNTEAFF. The DNA sequence reads TGTGCCAGCAGTTTGGGACAGGGGAGTAAGAACACTGAAGCTTTCTTT. Extended through the reference TRBV2 and TRBJ1-1 proteins, this CDR3 yields the full variable domain: EPEVTQTPSHQVTQMGQEVILRCVPISNHLYFYWYRQILGQKVEFLVSFYNNEISEKSEIFDDQFSVERPDGSNFTLKIRSTKLEDSAMYFCASSLGQGSKNTEAFFGQGTRLTVV.